A single sample is the source of the 2 T cell receptor beta chains below, sequenced in a study of CD8 T cells in Susac syndrome (dated by TCRdb to about 2019). The library came from the immunoSEQ multiplex PCR assay. RNA was extracted with the RNeasy kit and about 0.45 to 1 ug was reverse transcribed using random hexamers. TCRdb handled the public reads itself, with Q25 trimming in fastp and clone calling in MiXCR, and kept productive beta chains. When rows share a CDR3 protein, they turn into one entry using the most common DNA and genes. The sample table records about 140,000 distinct CDR3 sequences; roughly 95% of these occur just once. The ten largest clonotypes hold around 0.12% of the sample. Material: CD4+ T cells from PBMCs. The receptor source for this set is a human donor with multiple sclerosis.

This clonotype came up once. CDR3 nucleotides: TGTGCCAGCCAAAGCGGGAGCCCAGCTTTCTTT. Protein product: CASQSGSPAFF. The gene calls are TRBV5-8 and TRBJ1-1; D unresolved. The V end was cut by 7 bases, the J end by 10 bases, with 14 bases between. CDR3 size: 11 residues. Germline CDR1 and CDR2: SGHTS and YDEGEE.

This chain connects TRBV28 to TRBJ2-1; TRBD2 agrees at 11 bases. Trimming at V came to 5 bases and at J to 15 bases, leaving 18 bases not matched to a gene. Germline CDR1 and CDR2: MDHEN and SYDVKM. The CDR3 is 16 amino acids. CDR3 sequence (DNA): TGTGCCAGCAGTGCCAACCCCGGGACTAGCGGATCGGAGGGGTTCTTC. Translating gives CASSANPGTSGSEGFF.